A selection of T cell receptor beta chains follows, all from one sample in a study of vaccination effects on CD4 cells after COVID-19. Antigens for these TCRs are unknown. The protocol was immunoSEQ multiplex PCR, while the TCRdb copy is restricted to in-frame clones and leaves out a portion. This sample has 25,000 or so clones, with 73% found just once. Sequencing was performed on CD4+ T cells from PBMCs cultured with SARS-CoV-2 spike peptides, taken before COVID-19 vaccination. These receptors were collected from a human donor who received a COVID-19 vaccine. Both conserved end residues are part of each CDR3. A D gene is named only where the DNA matches it firmly. Size values are once, few and many counts, or a class for expanded clones, and some rows have none.

- TRBJ2-7 - TRBV5-1 TGCGCCAGCAGCCTGACGCCCGGAACCTACGAGCAGTACTTC CASSLTPGTYEQYF
- TRBJ2-7 - TRBV6-2/TRBV6-3 TGTGCCAGCAGTTACCCTCCGGCGACTAGAAGGTACGAGCAGTACTTC CASSYPPATRRYEQYF
- TRBJ2-1 TRBD2 TRBV6-5 TGTGCCAGCAGGGGACTAGCGGCAGCTTACAATGAGCAGTTCTTC CASRGLAAAYNEQFF
few TRBJ2-4 - TRBV6-5 TGTGCCAGCTCGGAGGGTAGAAACATTCAGTACTTC CASSEGRNIQYF
- TRBJ2-7 - TRBV5-1 TGCGCCTCTAGGGCGGAAGTACGCTACGAGCAGTACTTC CASRAEVRYEQYF
- TRBJ1-2 - TRBV3-1/TRBV3-2 TGTGCCAGCAGCCAAGATCGAAGGCAGGGGGGCTACACCTTC CASSQDRRQGGYTF
- TRBJ2-1 - TRBV12-3/TRBV12-4 TGTGCCAGCAGTTCAGGGAACAATGAGCAGTTCTTC CASSSGNNEQFF
- TRBJ2-5 - TRBV18 TGTGCCAGCTCACCACCCTCCACTGCTGCCCAAGAGACCCAGTACTTC CASSPPSTAAQETQYF
- TRBJ2-1 TRBD1 TRBV19 TGTGCCAGTAGTATGTACGGGACAGGGTATATTGATGAGCAGTTCTTC CASSMYGTGYIDEQFF
few TRBJ1-1 TRBD1 TRBV10-3 TGTGCCATCAGTGAGTCGGGGACAGCGAACACTGAAGCTTTCTTT CAISESGTANTEAFF
- TRBJ1-3 - TRBV3-1/TRBV3-2 TGTGCCAGCACCTCTGAAGAGGTCTGGGGGAGAAACACCATATATTTT CASTSEEVWGRNTIYF
- TRBJ2-7 - TRBV19 TGTGCCAGTAGTATAGATTATGGTCCACAGGACTCCTACGAGCAGTACTTC CASSIDYGPQDSYEQYF
- TRBJ2-3 - TRBV19 TGTGCCAGTAGCCCTCAGCCTAGCACAGATACGCAGTATTTT CASSPQPSTDTQYF
- TRBJ1-2 - TRBV23-1 TGCGCCAGCAGTCAATCCACAGGGAACTATGGCTACACCTTC CASSQSTGNYGYTF
- TRBJ2-5 - TRBV7-9 TGTGCCAGCAGCCGAAGGGTCGAGGGAGAGACCCAGTACTTC CASSRRVEGETQYF
few TRBJ2-7 - TRBV19 TGTGCCAGTAGTATCTCAGGCATGTTTACGGGAACCTACGAGCAGTACTTC CASSISGMFTGTYEQYF
- TRBJ1-3 - TRBV5-1 TGCGCCAGCAGCGCAGGATCTATAGCTGGAAACACCATATATTTT CASSAGSIAGNTIYF
- TRBJ2-1 TRBD1 TRBV5-4 TGTGCCAGCAGGGGGACAGGGGTAACAGGTGAGCAGTTCTTC CASRGTGVTGEQFF
- TRBJ1-2 - TRBV30 TGTGCCTATCAAGGCCGGGGGGCGGGGGGCTACACCTTC CAYQGRGAGGYTF
- TRBJ2-2 - TRBV14 TGTGCCAGCAGCCAAGACGGCGGTAACACCGGGGAGCTGTTTTTT CASSQDGGNTGELFF
- TRBJ2-2 TRBD2 TRBV18 TGTGCCAGCTCCCACCGGGAGGCCGGGGAGCTGTTTTTT CASSHREAGELFF
few TRBJ2-2 - TRBV5-1 TGCGCCAGCAGCGGCAGGGTCGACACCGGGGAGCTGTTTTTT CASSGRVDTGELFF
- TRBJ2-7 - TRBV6-1 TGTGCCAGCAGTGAGTTGTGGGGGTCATTGAGCGAGCAGTACTTC CASSELWGSLSEQYF
- TRBJ2-1 TRBD2 TRBV20-1 TGCAGTGCTCGTGCCCTTAGCGGGGGGGCTAACAATGAGCAGTTCTTC CSARALSGGANNEQFF
- TRBJ2-1 - TRBV7-9 TGTGCCAGCAGCTTATGGTCCCATGAGCAGTTCTTC CASSLWSHEQFF
- TRBJ2-7 - TRBV9 TGTGCCAGCAGCGTAGGTCTTCTAGATAGCGAGCAGTACTTC CASSVGLLDSEQYF
- TRBJ1-3 - TRBV6-6 TGTGCCAGCAGTTACCTCGGGGAACGGACTGGAAACACCATATATTTT CASSYLGERTGNTIYF
- TRBJ2-2 TRBD2 TRBV7-8 TGTGCCAGCAGCTTACCGGGGGGGATTAACGCGAACACCGGGGAGCTGTTTTTT CASSLPGGINANTGELFF
- TRBJ1-1 TRBD1 TRBV7-8 TGTGCCAGCAGTCAGCCGGGACAGGGGAATGAAGCTTTCTTT CASSQPGQGNEAFF
- TRBJ2-3 TRBD2 TRBV19 TGTGCCAGTAAGACAGCGGGATTCACAGATACGCAGTATTTT CASKTAGFTDTQYF
few TRBJ1-3 - TRBV7-9 TGTGCCAGCAGCTTAACCCTTGGAAACACCATATATTTT CASSLTLGNTIYF
- TRBJ2-7 TRBD1 TRBV5-1 TGCGCCAGCAGCGCGGACAGGAGACCCTACGAGCAGTACTTC CASSADRRPYEQYF
- TRBJ1-1 - TRBV3-1/TRBV3-2 TGTGCCAGCAGCCAGATTAACTCGAACACTGAAGCTTTCTTT CASSQINSNTEAFF
- TRBJ1-1 - TRBV29-1 TGCAGCGTTGATTCGGGGAGAGGCACTGAAGCTTTCTTT CSVDSGRGTEAFF
- TRBJ1-3 - TRBV5-1 TGCGCCAGCAGCTCGAATGTGATAGGATCTGGAAACACCATATATTTT CASSSNVIGSGNTIYF
- TRBJ2-3 - TRBV6-2/TRBV6-3 TGTGCCAGCAGTTCCGGGACAAAATCCACGGGGTATTTT CASSSGTKSTGYF
- TRBJ2-2 TRBD1 TRBV5-4 TGTGCCAGCAGCCCAAGACAGGGGGCGCAAGGGGGAGGGGAGCTGTTTTTT CASSPRQGAQGGGELFF
- TRBJ2-7 TRBD2 TRBV6-2/TRBV6-3 TGTGCCAGCAGTTTGACTAGCGGAAGTTCCTACGAGCAGTACTTC CASSLTSGSSYEQYF
- TRBJ2-2 - TRBV24-1 TGTGCCACCAGTGAATCCGGGACCCTTTTAGGCGGGGAGCTGTTTTTT CATSESGTLLGGELFF
- TRBJ2-2 - TRBV2 TGTGCCAGCAGCCCACGATGGACCGGGGAGCTGTTTTTT CASSPRWTGELFF
- TRBJ2-6 - TRBV7-6 TGTGCCAGCAGCACGCGACGGGGCTCTGGGGCCAACGTCCTGACTTTC CASSTRRGSGANVLTF
- TRBJ1-5 - TRBV5-6 TGTGCCAGCAGCTTGGCAATGGGCGATCAGCCCCAGCATTTT CASSLAMGDQPQHF
few TRBJ2-7 TRBD2 TRBV5-1 TGCGCCAGCAGCCAAGACTCCTATAGCGGGGGCCTCTACGAGCAGTACTTC CASSQDSYSGGLYEQYF
- TRBJ2-3 - TRBV10-3 TGTGCCATCCTCCCAGAGGGGGAGACAGATACGCAGTATTTT CAILPEGETDTQYF
- TRBJ2-7 TRBD1 TRBV20-1 TGCAGTGCCAGACAGGGCTACGAGCAGTACTTC CSARQGYEQYF
- TRBJ1-1 TRBD1 TRBV19 TGTGCCAGTACAGCCGGGACAGCTGGGGGGAACACTGAAGCTTTCTTT CASTAGTAGGNTEAFF
- TRBJ1-3 - TRBV6-5 TGTGCCAGCAGTTACAGCGGGACACATGGAAACACCATATATTTT CASSYSGTHGNTIYF
- TRBJ2-6 TRBD2 TRBV5-1 TGCGCCAGCAGCTTACCGGGACTAGAGGGTACTGGGGCCAACGTCCTGACTTTC CASSLPGLEGTGANVLTF
- TRBJ2-7 TRBD1 TRBV19 TGTGCCACCAGAGGCACCCCGGGACAGGGCATAAACGAGCAGTACTTC CATRGTPGQGINEQYF
- TRBJ2-3 TRBD2 TRBV10-3 TGTGCCATCAGTGAGTTGACTAGCGGGGGGACAAATACGCAGTATTTT CAISELTSGGTNTQYF
few TRBJ1-6 - TRBV14 TGTGCCAGCAGCCAAGCTCTAAGATCACCCCTCCACTTT CASSQALRSPLHF
few TRBJ1-2 TRBD1 TRBV10-1 TGCGCCAGCAGTGGACGGACAGGGGCCTATGATGGCTACACCTTC CASSGRTGAYDGYTF
once TRBJ1-1 - TRBV9 TGTGCCAGCAGCGTAGCAGAGACTGAAGCTTTCTTT CASSVAETEAFF